The T cell receptor (beta chain) described here comes from a study of T cell repertoires in cytomegalovirus infection. Study in general: Selection of CMV epitopes for the study included recently identified HLA-C-restricted and well-studied HLA-B-restricted ones.

There are a few counts of this clonotype. The antigen remains unidentified. Unmatched junction bases numbered 7, after V lost 3 bases and J lost 6 bases. The CDR3 length is 16 residues. TCRdb reanalysed the reads using MiXCR and keeps one entry per CDR3 protein. This sample has around 100,000 distinct CDR3 sequences, with roughly 39% found just once. The chain carries TRBV12-3 or TRBV12-4 and TRBJ2-3, with 12 bases identical to TRBD2. The TCR originated in a human donor in good health (CMV status not recorded). Some clones in this sample may be carry-over from other donors' samples. The sequences come from CD8+ T cells from cultured PBMCs, collected from culture after CMV antigen stimulation. CDR3 coding DNA: TGTGCCAGCAGTTTCCTACTAGCGGGGGGAGATGATACGCAGTATTTT. It translates to CASSFLLAGGDDTQYF.